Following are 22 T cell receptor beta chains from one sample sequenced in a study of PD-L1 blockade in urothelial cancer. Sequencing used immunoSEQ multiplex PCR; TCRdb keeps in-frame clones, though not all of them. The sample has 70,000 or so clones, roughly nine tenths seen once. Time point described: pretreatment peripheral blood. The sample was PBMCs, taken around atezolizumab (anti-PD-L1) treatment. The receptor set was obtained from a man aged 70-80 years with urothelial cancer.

This CDR3 is CSVRDRGEGTQYF. In nucleotides, the CDR3 is TGCAGCGTTAGGGACAGGGGAGAGGGCACGCAGTATTTT. The chain carries TRBV29-1 and TRBJ2-3; 10 bases map to TRBD1. Trimming took 5 bases from V and 9 from J; bases not matched to a gene: 8. This CDR3 region has 13 residues. The V gene's germline CDR1 is SQVTM and CDR2 ANQGSEA.

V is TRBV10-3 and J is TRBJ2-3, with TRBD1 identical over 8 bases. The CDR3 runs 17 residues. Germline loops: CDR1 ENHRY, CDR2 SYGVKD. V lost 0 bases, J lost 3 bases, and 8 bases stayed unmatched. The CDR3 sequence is CAISESSNRGSTDTQYF. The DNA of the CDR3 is TGTGCCATCAGTGAGTCCAGTAACAGGGGGTCAACAGATACGCAGTATTTT.

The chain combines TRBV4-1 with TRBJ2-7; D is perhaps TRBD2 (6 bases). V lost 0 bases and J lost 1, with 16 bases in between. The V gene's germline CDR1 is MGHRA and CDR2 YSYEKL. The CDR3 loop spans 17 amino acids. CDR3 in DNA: TGCGCCAGCAGCCAAGATCAGAGGCTAGCGTTATCCTACGAGCAGTACTTC. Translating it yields CASSQDQRLALSYEQYF.

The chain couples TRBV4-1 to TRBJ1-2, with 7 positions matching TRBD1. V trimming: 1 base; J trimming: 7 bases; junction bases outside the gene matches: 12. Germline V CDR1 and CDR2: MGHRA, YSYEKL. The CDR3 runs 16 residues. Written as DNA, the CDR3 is TGCGCCAGCAGCCAAGTATTTGGCAGGGGGTCGAGTGGCTACACCTTC. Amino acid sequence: CASSQVFGRGSSGYTF.

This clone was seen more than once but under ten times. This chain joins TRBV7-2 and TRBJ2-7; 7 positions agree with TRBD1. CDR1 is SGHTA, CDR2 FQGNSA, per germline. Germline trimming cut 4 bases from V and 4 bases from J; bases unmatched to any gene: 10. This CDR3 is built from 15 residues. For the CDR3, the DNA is TGTGCCAGCAGCTCATCGACAGGGTTCGTGTACGAGCAGTACTTC. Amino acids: CASSSSTGFVYEQYF. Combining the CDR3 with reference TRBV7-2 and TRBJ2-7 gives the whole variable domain GAGVSQSPSNKVTEKGKDVELRCDPISGHTALYWYRQSLGQGLEFLIYFQGNSAPDKSGLPSDRFSAERTGGSVSTLTIQRTQQEDSAVYLCASSSSTGFVYEQYFGPGTRLTVT.

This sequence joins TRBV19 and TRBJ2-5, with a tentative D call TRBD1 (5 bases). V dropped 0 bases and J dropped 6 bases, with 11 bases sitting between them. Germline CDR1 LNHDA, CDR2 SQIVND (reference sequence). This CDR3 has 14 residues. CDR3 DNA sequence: TGTGCCAGTAGTATAGATCTCCAGGGCAAGACCCAGTACTTC. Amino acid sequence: CASSIDLQGKTQYF.

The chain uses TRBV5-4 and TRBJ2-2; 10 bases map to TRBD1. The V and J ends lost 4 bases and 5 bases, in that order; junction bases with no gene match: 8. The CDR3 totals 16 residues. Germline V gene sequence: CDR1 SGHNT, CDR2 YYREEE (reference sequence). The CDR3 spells CASSDDRGRGTGELFF. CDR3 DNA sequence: TGTGCCAGCAGCGACGACAGGGGGCGAGGGACCGGGGAGCTGTTTTTT.

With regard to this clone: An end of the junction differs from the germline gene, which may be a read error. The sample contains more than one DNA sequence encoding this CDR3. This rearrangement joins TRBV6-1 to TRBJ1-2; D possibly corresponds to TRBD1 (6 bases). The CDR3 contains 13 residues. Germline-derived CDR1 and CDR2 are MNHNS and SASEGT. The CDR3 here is CASNGQRLYGYTF. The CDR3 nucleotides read TGCGCCAGCAATGGACAGAGACTATATGGCTACACCTTC.

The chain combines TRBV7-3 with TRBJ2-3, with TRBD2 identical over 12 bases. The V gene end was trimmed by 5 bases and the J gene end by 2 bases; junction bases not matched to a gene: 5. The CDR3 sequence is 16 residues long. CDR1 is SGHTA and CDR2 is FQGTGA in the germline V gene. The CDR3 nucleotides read TGTGCCAGCAGCGCGACTAGCGGGAGAGCCACAGATACGCAGTATTTT. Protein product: CASSATSGRATDTQYF.

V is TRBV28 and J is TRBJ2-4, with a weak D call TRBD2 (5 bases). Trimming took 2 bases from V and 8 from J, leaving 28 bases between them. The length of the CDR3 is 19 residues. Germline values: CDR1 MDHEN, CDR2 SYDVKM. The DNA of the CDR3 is TGTGCCAGCAGTTTAGGCCTAAAGGGCGGTTCGGAGGATCGAGACATTCAGTACTTC. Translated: CASSLGLKGGSEDRDIQYF.

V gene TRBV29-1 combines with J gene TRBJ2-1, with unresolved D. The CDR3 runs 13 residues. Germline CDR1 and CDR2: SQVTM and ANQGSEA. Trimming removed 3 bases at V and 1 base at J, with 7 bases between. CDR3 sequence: CSVEGQSYNEQFF. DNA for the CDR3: TGCAGCGTTGAGGGCCAGTCCTACAATGAGCAGTTCTTC.

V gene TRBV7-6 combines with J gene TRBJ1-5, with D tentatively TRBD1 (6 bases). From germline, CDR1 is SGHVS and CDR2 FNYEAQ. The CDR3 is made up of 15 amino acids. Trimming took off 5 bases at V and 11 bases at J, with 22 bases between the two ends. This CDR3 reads CASSPQLGVGGAQHF. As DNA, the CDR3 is TGTGCCAGCAGCCCCCAACTGGGGGTAGGGGGAGCCCAGCATTTT.

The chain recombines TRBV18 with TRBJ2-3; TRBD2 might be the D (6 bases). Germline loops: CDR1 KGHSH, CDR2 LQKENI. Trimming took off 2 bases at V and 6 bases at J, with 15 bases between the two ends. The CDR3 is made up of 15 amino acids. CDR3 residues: CASSPSGLILDTQYF. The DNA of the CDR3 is TGTGCCAGCTCACCATCGGGACTCATCTTGGATACGCAGTATTTT.

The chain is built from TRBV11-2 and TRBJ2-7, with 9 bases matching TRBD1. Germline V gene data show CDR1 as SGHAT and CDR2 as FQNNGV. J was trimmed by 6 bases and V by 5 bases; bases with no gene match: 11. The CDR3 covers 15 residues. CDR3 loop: CASSPSGTGSAEQYF. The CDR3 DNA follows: TGTGCCAGCAGCCCTTCCGGGACAGGGTCCGCCGAGCAGTACTTC.

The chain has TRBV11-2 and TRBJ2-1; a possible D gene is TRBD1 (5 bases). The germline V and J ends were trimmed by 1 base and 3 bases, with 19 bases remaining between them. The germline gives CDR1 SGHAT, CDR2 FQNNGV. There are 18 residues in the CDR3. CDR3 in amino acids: CASSLVVGLNRGYNEQFF. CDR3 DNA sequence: TGTGCCAGCAGCTTAGTGGTGGGGCTGAACCGAGGCTACAATGAGCAGTTCTTC.

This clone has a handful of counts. The CDR3 reads CASSVGRESRTQYF. The CDR3 DNA reads TGTGCCAGCAGCGTAGGGCGGGAGTCGCGGACCCAGTACTTC. The chain links TRBV9 to TRBJ2-5, with TRBD2 matching over 7 bases. Per the germline V gene, CDR1 is SGDLS and CDR2 is YYNGEE. V lost 0 bases to trimming and J lost 7 bases; unmatched junction nucleotides: 6. The CDR3 runs to 14 residues.

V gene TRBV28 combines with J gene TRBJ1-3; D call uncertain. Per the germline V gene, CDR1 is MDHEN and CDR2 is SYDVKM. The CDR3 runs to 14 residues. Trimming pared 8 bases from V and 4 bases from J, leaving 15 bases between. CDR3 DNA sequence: TGTGCCAGCGGTACTATAATATCGGGAAACACCATATATTTT. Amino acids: CASGTIISGNTIYF. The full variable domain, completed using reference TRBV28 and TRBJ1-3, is DVKVTQSSRYLVKRTGEKVFLECVQDMDHENMFWYRQDPGLGLRLIYFSYDVKMKEKGDIPEGYSVSREKKERFSLILESASTNQTSMYLCASGTIISGNTIYFGEGSWLTVV.

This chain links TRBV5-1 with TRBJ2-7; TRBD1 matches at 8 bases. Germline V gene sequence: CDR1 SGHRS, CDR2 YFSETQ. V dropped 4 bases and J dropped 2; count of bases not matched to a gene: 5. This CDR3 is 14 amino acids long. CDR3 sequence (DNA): TGCGCCAGCAGCCCCGGGACAGGAACCTACGAGCAGTACTTC. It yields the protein CASSPGTGTYEQYF.

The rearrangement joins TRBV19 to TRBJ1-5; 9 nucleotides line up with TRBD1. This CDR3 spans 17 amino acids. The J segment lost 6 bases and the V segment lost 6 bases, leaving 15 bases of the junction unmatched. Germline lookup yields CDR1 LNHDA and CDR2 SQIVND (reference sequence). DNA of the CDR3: TGTGCCAGTAGCCCCAGGGGGGGGACAGGGACGGGTCAGCCCCAGCATTTT. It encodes CASSPRGGTGTGQPQHF.

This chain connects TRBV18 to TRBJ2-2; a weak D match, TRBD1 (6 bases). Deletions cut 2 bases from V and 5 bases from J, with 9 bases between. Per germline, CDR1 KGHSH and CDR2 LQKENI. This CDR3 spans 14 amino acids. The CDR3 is CASSPGGETGELFF. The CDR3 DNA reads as TGTGCCAGCTCACCAGGGGGCGAGACCGGGGAGCTGTTTTTT. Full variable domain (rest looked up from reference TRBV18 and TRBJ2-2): NAGVMQNPRHLVRRRGQEARLRCSPMKGHSHVYWYRQLPEEGLKFMVYLQKENIIDESGMPKERFSAEFPKEGPSILRIQQVVRGDSAAYFCASSPGGETGELFFGEGSRLTVL.

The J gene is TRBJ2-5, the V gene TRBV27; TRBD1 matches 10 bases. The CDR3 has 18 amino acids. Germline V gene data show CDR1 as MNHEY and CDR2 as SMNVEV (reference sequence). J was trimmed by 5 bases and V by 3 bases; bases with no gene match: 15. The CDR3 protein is CASSFSGTGVTSWETQYF. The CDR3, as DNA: TGTGCCAGCAGTTTCTCCGGGACAGGGGTAACGAGTTGGGAGACCCAGTACTTC.

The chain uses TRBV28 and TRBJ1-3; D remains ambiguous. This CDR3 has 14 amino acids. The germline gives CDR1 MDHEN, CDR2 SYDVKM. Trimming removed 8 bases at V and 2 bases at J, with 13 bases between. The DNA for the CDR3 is TGTGCCAGCTCACAGTCCGGGACTGGAAACACCATATATTTT. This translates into CASSQSGTGNTIYF. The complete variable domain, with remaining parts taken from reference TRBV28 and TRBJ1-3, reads DVKVTQSSRYLVKRTGEKVFLECVQDMDHENMFWYRQDPGLGLRLIYFSYDVKMKEKGDIPEGYSVSREKKERFSLILESASTNQTSMYLCASSQSGTGNTIYFGEGSWLTVV.